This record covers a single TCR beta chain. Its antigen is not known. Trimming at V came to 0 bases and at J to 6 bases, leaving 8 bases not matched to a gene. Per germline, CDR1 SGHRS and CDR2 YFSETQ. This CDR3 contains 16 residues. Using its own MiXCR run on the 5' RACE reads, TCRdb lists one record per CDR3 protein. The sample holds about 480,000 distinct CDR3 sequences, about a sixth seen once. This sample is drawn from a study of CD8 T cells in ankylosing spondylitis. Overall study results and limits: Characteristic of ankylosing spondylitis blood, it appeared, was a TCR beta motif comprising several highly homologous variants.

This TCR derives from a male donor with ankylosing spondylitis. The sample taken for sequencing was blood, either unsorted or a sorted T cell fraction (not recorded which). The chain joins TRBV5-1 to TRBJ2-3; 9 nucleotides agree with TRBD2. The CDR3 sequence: CASSLAPGLAGDTQYF. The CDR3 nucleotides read TGCGCCAGCAGCTTGGCCCCGGGACTAGCAGGGGATACGCAGTATTTT.